This paragraph covers one T cell receptor beta chain sequence. Its antigen remains undetermined. No base-level quality is on record; no much larger clone is a single base apart. The sample comes from a study of cytotoxic CD8 clonotypes in ibrutinib-treated CLL (dated by TCRdb to the early 2020s). In terms of the full investigation: The cohort included approximately 15 treatment-naive and 11 to 12 relapsed/refractory patients; some 18 were IGHV unmutated. Responses were partial in approximately 24 patients and complete in 2; after median about 5.5 years follow-up, roughly 14 stayed in remission and approximately 12 progressed. Longitudinal samples were obtainable from about 30% of the roughly 90 participants in the trial. Response samples were taken after a median of 12 months on treatment, ranging from about 6 to 36 months. Samples averaged 255,043 productive templates and around 91,000 productive rearrangements. Cryopreserved peripheral blood mononuclear cells were collected before treatment, at response, and at either disease progression or sustained remission. Every remission and progressive disease sample was obtained while ibrutinib was still being received by the patients.

The investigation overall reported the following: Sustained-remission and progressing patients did not have matched sampling times, and lymph node repertoires were not examined. Public clonotypes were found to be uncommon and were observed to contract or remain stable during treatment; the increase in clonality was shown to reflect expansion of private clonotypes at ibrutinib response. Clonality increased at ibrutinib response, stayed stable in sustained remission, and fell back toward baseline at progression. Baseline clonality was found to be higher than that of age-matched healthy donors and was strongly correlated with circulating CD8+ T-cell counts.

For TCR beta library preparation, 1.5 to 2.5 micrograms of genomic DNA were extracted from the cryopreserved PBMCs. Longitudinal blood samples from CLL patients receiving ibrutinib monotherapy were subjected to high-throughput TCR beta sequencing. The patients were enrolled in a single-center, open-label phase 2 trial of ibrutinib monotherapy. The goal of deep resolution MiSeq sequencing was a depth between 1 in 1 million and 1 in 200,000 T cells, and coverage averaged 10x per clonotype. TCR beta libraries were generated with the immunoSEQ hsTCRB Kit. In the paper's pipeline: ImmunoSEQ Data Assistant and ImmunoSEQ Analyzer were used for data analysis, and V, D and J genes were assigned according to IMGT definitions. Clonality was computed as one minus normalized Shannon entropy of productive rearrangement frequencies, ranging from 0 to 1. Only overrepresented clonotypes making up at least 0.05% of each patient's repertoire were included in the public clonotype analysis. About 13 age-matched healthy donor repertoires from immuneACCESS were used as controls for clonality. TCRdb took this table from immuneACCESS and kept in-frame rearrangements with V and J called. Such tables lack part of the clones; where checked against another copy, unresolved V genes explain under half of the gap, and the rest is unexplained. The V and J calls and the clone size are those of that table, but D and trimming were determined from the DNA. This sample holds hundreds of thousands of clones; 67% were observed only once. Roughly 6% of the sample comes from the top ten.

The junction shows trimming of 4 bases on V and 6 bases on J, and the gene matches do not reach 3 bases of it. CDR1 is given as MNHEY and CDR2 as SVGAGI, both from the germline V gene. The CDR3 holds 13 amino acids from the cysteine to the phenylalanine. Solely the CDR3 DNA is kept, with 39 bases framed from the first base. The sample was PBMCs, taken after 36 months of ibrutinib treatment. This TCR came from a human donor with chronic lymphocytic leukemia. The chain was built from TRBV6-5 and TRBJ2-5; TRBD1 aligns with 9 central bases. The nucleotide sequence reads TGTGCCAGCAGTTTACAGGGGGCAAAGACCCAGTACTTC. Its coded protein is CASSLQGAKTQYF.